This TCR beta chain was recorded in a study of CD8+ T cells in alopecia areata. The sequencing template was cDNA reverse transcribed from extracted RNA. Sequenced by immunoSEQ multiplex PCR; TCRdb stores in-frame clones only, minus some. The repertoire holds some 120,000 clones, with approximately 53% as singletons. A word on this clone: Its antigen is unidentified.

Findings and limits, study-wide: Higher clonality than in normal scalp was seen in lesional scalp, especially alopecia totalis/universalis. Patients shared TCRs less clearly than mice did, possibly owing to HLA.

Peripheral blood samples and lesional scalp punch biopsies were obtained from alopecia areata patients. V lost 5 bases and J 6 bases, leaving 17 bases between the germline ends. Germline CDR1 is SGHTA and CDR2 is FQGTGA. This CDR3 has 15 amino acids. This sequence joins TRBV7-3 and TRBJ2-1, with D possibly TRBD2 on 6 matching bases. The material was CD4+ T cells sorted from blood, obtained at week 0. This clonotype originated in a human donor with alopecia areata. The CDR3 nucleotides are TGTGCCAGCAGCCCTCCGGGGGATAATCTCAATGAGCAGTTCTTC. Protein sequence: CASSPPGDNLNEQFF. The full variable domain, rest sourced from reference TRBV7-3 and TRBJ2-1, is GAGVSQTPSNKVTEKGKYVELRCDPISGHTALYWYRQSLGQGPEFLIYFQGTGAADDSGLPNDRFFAVRPEGSVSTLKIQRTERGDSAVYLCASSPPGDNLNEQFFGPGTRLTVL.